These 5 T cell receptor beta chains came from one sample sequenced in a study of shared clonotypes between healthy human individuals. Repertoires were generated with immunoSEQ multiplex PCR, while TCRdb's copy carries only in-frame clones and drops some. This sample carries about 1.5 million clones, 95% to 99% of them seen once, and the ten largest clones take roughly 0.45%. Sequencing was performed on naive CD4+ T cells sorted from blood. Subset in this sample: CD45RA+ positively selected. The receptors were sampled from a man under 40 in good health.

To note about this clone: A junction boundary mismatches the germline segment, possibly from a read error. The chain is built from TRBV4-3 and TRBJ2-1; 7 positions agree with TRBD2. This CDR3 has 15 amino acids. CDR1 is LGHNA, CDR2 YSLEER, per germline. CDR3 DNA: TGCGCCAGCAGCCCCGGCCTCGAGCGGGACCCGCTCGTGGTCTTC. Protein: CASSPGLERDPLVVF.

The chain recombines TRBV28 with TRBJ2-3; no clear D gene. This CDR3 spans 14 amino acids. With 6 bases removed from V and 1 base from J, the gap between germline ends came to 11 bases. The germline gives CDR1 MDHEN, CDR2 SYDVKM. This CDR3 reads CASRLSHCTDTQYF. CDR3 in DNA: TGTGCCAGCAGACTTAGCCATTGCACAGATACGCAGTATTTT.

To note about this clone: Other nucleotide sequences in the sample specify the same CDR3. In DNA, the CDR3 is TGTGCCAGCTCACCGGGCGGGGTGGAGACCCAGTACTTC. As protein: CASSPGGVETQYF. This chain uses TRBV18 with TRBJ2-5; perhaps TRBD2 as D (6 bases). The germline V and J ends were trimmed by 3 bases and 5 bases, with 10 bases remaining between them. The CDR3 is 13 residues long. Germline lookup yields CDR1 KGHSH and CDR2 LQKENI.

The CDR3 is CASSKYGYTF. The CDR3 coding sequence is TGTGCCAGCAGCAAGTATGGCTACACCTTC. The chain recombines TRBV28 with TRBJ1-2; the D is unclear. Germline CDR1 MDHEN, CDR2 SYDVKM. This CDR3 is built from 10 residues. V dropped 6 bases and J dropped 5 bases, with 4 bases sitting between them.

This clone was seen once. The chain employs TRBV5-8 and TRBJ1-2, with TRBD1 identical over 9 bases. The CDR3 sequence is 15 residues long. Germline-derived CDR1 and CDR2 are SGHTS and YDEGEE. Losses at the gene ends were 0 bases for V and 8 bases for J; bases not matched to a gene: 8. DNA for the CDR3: TGTGCCAGCAGCTTGGTCTCGGACAGGGGCGGAGGCTACACCTTC. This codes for CASSLVSDRGGGYTF.